Each of the 25 T cell receptor beta chains below was sequenced from the same sample in a study of cytomegalovirus exposure and HLA in healthy donors (dated by TCRdb to the late 2010s). The library was prepared using the immunoSEQ multiplex PCR assay. The multiplex PCR relied on a mix of 60 forward primers for TCR Vbeta segments and 13 reverse primers for TCR Jbeta segments. TCRdb stores this immuneACCESS table with in-frame sequences only. Part of the clones is absent; in the studies checked, under half of the shortfall reflects unresolved V genes, and no reason is known for the rest. Present in this sample are approximately 140,000 clones, just under 80% of which were seen just once. The ten biggest clones cover around 1.5% of the sample. Input material: PBMCs. The origin of the receptors is a woman younger than 35 in good health and CMV-seronegative.

The chain combines TRBV21-1 with TRBJ2-7; the D call TRBD1 from the table was never checked on the DNA. TRBV21-1 is a pseudogene segment. The CDR3 is made up of 16 amino acids. CDR3: CASSKGRVNFTREQYF. The CDR3 DNA follows: TGTGCCAGCAGCAAAGGCAGGGTCAATTTCACGCGGGAGCAGTACTTC.

The V and J genes are TRBV4-1 and TRBJ1-5; the D gene is possibly TRBD1 (5 bases). Trimming cost V 1 base and J 2 bases, with 12 bases left between them. The CDR3 covers 16 residues. Germline V gives CDR1 MGHRA, CDR2 YSYEKL. The CDR3 DNA reads as TGCGCCAGCAGCCAAGTTGCTCAGGGCCGCAATCAGCCCCAGCATTTT. It translates to CASSQVAQGRNQPQHF.

The V and J genes are TRBV19 and TRBJ1-1; 8 nucleotides align to TRBD1. There are 15 residues in the CDR3. CDR1 LNHDA and CDR2 SQIVND come from the germline V gene (reference sequence). Losses at the gene ends were 11 bases for V and 5 bases for J; bases not matched to a gene: 16. The chain's CDR3 is CASRGFRTGLTEAFF. In DNA, the CDR3 is TGTGCCTCCCGCGGATTTAGGACAGGGTTGACTGAAGCTTTCTTT.

The chain carries TRBV7-8 and TRBJ1-2; D is ambiguous. The length of the CDR3 is 13 residues. With 1 base removed from V and 4 bases from J, the gap between germline ends came to 7 bases. From germline, CDR1 is SGHVS and CDR2 FQNEAQ. The CDR3 protein is CASSLGQFYGYTF. The CDR3 nucleotides read TGTGCCAGCAGCTTAGGGCAGTTCTATGGCTACACCTTC.

This chain uses TRBV28 with TRBJ2-7; D remains ambiguous. Germline CDR1 is MDHEN and CDR2 is SYDVKM. The V and J ends lost 2 bases and 3 bases respectively, with 5 bases between them. This CDR3 contains 12 residues. The CDR3 bases are TGTGCCAGCAGTTTAACAGTCTACGAGCAGTACTTC. Translated: CASSLTVYEQYF.

The chain has TRBV7-6 and TRBJ2-3; maybe TRBD2 (6 bases). The V end was cut by 5 bases, the J end by 5 bases, with 17 bases between. The CDR3 covers 15 residues. Germline CDR1 and CDR2: SGHVS and FNYEAQ. Here the CDR3 DNA reads TGTGCCAGCAGCCCCACCGGAGCGGGTGGAGATACGCAGTATTTT. Translating gives CASSPTGAGGDTQYF.

This rearrangement joins TRBV20-1 to TRBJ2-5; maybe TRBD2 (5 bases). Germline V lookup: CDR1 DFQATT, CDR2 SNEGSKA (reference sequence). The CDR3 has 11 amino acids. The CDR3 region has the DNA TGCAGCCGAGCGGTGGGAGAGACCCAGTACTTC. As protein: CSRAVGETQYF.

J is TRBJ2-3 and V is TRBV27, with D possibly TRBD1 on 6 matching bases. The germline CDR1 and CDR2 sequences are MNHEY and SMNVEV (reference sequence). V was clipped by 3 bases and J by 1 base, with 8 bases between them. This CDR3 comprises 14 residues. This CDR3 is CASSLYRGTDTQYF. Written as DNA, the CDR3 is TGTGCCAGCAGTTTGTACAGGGGCACAGATACGCAGTATTTT.

This chain joins TRBV6-5 and TRBJ1-1; D might be TRBD1 (5 bases). The V end was cut by 5 bases, the J end by 4 bases, with 8 bases between. Germline V CDR1 and CDR2: MNHEY, SVGAGI. The CDR3 covers 12 residues. CDR3 amino acids: CASSPDSTEAFF. In DNA, the CDR3 is TGTGCCAGCAGTCCAGACAGCACTGAAGCTTTCTTT.

The J gene is TRBJ1-3, the V gene TRBV18, with TRBD1 matching over 7 bases. Germline CDR1 and CDR2: KGHSH and LQKENI. CDR3 size: 15 residues. The V and J ends lost 4 bases and 7 bases, in that order; junction bases with no gene match: 10. CDR3 in amino acids: CASSQGDRVRNTIYF. Here the CDR3 DNA reads TGTGCCAGCTCACAAGGCGACAGGGTTCGGAACACCATATATTTT.

V usage is TRBV30 and J usage is TRBJ2-3; TRBD2 matches 8 bases. The CDR3 extends over 14 amino acids. Germline CDR1 GTSNPN, CDR2 SVGIG (reference sequence). Trimming took 4 bases from V and 3 from J; bases not matched to a gene: 6. Written as DNA, the CDR3 is TGTGCCTGGAACGGAGCGGGAGCAACAGATACGCAGTATTTT. Encoded protein: CAWNGAGATDTQYF.

The gene calls are TRBV6-5 and TRBJ1-2; TRBD1 aligns across 9 bases. V gave up 4 bases and J gave up 4 bases; unmatched junction bases: 7. This CDR3 is built from 15 residues. Germline V lookup: CDR1 MNHEY, CDR2 SVGAGI. CDR3 residues: CASSSGQGRTYGYTF. CDR3 DNA: TGTGCCAGCAGTTCCGGACAGGGGAGGACCTATGGCTACACCTTC.

The CDR3 DNA sequence: TGTGCCAGCAGCTTGGGCAGGGTAGAGACCCAGTACTTC. Amino acids: CASSLGRVETQYF. The chain is built from TRBV7-2 and TRBJ2-5; possible D gene TRBD1, 5 bases. This CDR3 spans 13 amino acids. V lost 3 bases and J 4 bases, leaving 9 bases between the germline ends. Per the germline V gene, CDR1 is SGHTA and CDR2 is FQGNSA. Full variable domain (remainder filled in from reference TRBV7-2 and TRBJ2-5): GAGVSQSPSNKVTEKGKDVELRCDPISGHTALYWYRQSLGQGLEFLIYFQGNSAPDKSGLPSDRFSAERTGGSVSTLTIQRTQQEDSAVYLCASSLGRVETQYFGPGTRLLVL.

The chain joins TRBV27 to TRBJ2-3, with 7 bases that match TRBD2. Germline-derived CDR1 and CDR2 are MNHEY and SMNVEV (reference sequence). The CDR3 has 14 residues. The ends lost 8 bases at V and 5 bases at J; junction bases unmatched: 10. In nucleotides, the CDR3 is TGTGCCAGCGGGAGGGGAGTTGGGGGAGATACGCAGTATTTT. Translation gives CASGRGVGGDTQYF.

The chain employs TRBV5-4 and TRBJ2-1, with 11 bases identical to TRBD2. The length of the CDR3 is 15 residues. V lost 2 bases and J lost 9; bases outside the gene matches: 7. Germline CDR1 and CDR2: SGHNT and YYREEE (reference sequence). CDR3 protein: CASSFSGRAPSEQFF. The CDR3 DNA reads as TGTGCCAGCAGCTTTAGCGGGAGGGCGCCCAGTGAGCAGTTCTTC.

The chain is built from TRBV2 and TRBJ2-7, with 10 bases identical to TRBD1. This CDR3 spans 14 amino acids. Trimming cost V 8 bases and J 0 bases; bases outside gene matches: 4. Per the germline V gene, CDR1 is SNHLY and CDR2 is FYNNEI. CDR3 nucleotides: TGTGCCAGCCAGGGGACAGGGGACTCCTACGAGCAGTACTTC. Translated: CASQGTGDSYEQYF.

Here the CDR3 reads CAISGEKPTGELFF. The CDR3 coding sequence is TGTGCCATCAGTGGCGAGAAGCCCACCGGGGAGCTGTTTTTT. The rearrangement joins TRBV10-3 to TRBJ2-2; D is uncertain. Per the germline V gene, CDR1 is ENHRY and CDR2 is SYGVKD. V was trimmed by 4 bases and J by 4 bases, leaving 10 bases between them. CDR3 length equals 14 residues.

The gene calls are TRBV6-6 and TRBJ2-7, with TRBD2 as a possible D gene (6 bases). The V end was cut by 5 bases, the J end by 3 bases, with 14 bases between. CDR1 and CDR2 from the germline V gene are MNHNY and SVGAGI (reference sequence). The CDR3 spans 14 residues. CDR3 nucleotide sequence: TGTGCCAGCAGTCCCCACGGGAGCCGCTACGAGCAGTACTTC. This translates into CASSPHGSRYEQYF.

Only a few counts were recorded for this clone. The rearrangement uses TRBV19 and TRBJ1-5; D is uncertain. This CDR3 is built from 12 residues. Germline-derived CDR1 and CDR2 are LNHDA and SQIVND (reference sequence). Trimming left V 5 bases short and J 7 bases short, with 9 bases between. The CDR3 coding sequence is TGTGCCAGTAGTTATACTAAACAGCCCCAGCATTTT. Residues: CASSYTKQPQHF.

This chain joins TRBV7-9 and TRBJ2-7, with 9 positions matching TRBD1. Trimming removed 5 bases from V and 9 bases from J; junction bases left unmatched: 8. The CDR3 spans 13 residues. CDR1 is SEHNR and CDR2 is FQNEAQ in the germline V gene (reference sequence). The chain's CDR3 is CASSKTGGEWQYF. CDR3 nucleotide sequence: TGTGCCAGCAGCAAGACAGGGGGAGAGTGGCAGTACTTC.

The rearrangement links TRBV6-5 to TRBJ2-1, with D tentatively TRBD2 (5 bases). The CDR3 spans 15 residues. The germline V and J ends were trimmed by 6 bases and 0 bases, with 12 bases remaining between them. The germline V gene encodes CDR1 MNHEY and CDR2 SVGAGI. In DNA form, the CDR3 reads TGTGCCAGCAGATCGCGGGTGAGCTCCTACAATGAGCAGTTCTTC. Protein product: CASRSRVSSYNEQFF.

This clone was counted between two and nine times. The rearrangement uses TRBV29-1 and TRBJ2-1; 12 bases fit TRBD2. The CDR3 loop spans 16 amino acids. The trim removed 6 bases at V and 4 bases at J, leaving 10 bases unmatched. Germline values: CDR1 SQVTM, CDR2 ANQGSEA. In nucleotides, the CDR3 is TGCAGCGTGGGGGGGTCTAGCGGGAGGGGATACAATGAGCAGTTCTTC. It encodes CSVGGSSGRGYNEQFF.

This chain connects TRBV4-1 to TRBJ1-4; perhaps TRBD1 as D (5 bases). Trimming took 4 bases from V and 8 from J, leaving 14 bases between them. Germline CDR1 is MGHRA and CDR2 is YSYEKL. This CDR3 is 14 amino acids long. The CDR3 spells CASSPGTRGEKLFF. In DNA, the CDR3 is TGCGCCAGCAGCCCAGGGACTCGGGGAGAAAAACTGTTTTTT.

The chain links TRBV9 to TRBJ2-1; D gene uncertain. The CDR3 is made up of 13 amino acids. Per germline, CDR1 SGDLS and CDR2 YYNGEE. V shed 3 bases and J shed 4 bases, with 8 bases lying between them. CDR3: CASSAGVYNEQFF. The CDR3 DNA reads as TGTGCCAGCAGCGCCGGTGTTTACAATGAGCAGTTCTTC.

The chain uses TRBV4-1 and TRBJ2-3; possible D gene TRBD2, 6 bases. The CDR3 extends over 17 amino acids. V was shortened by 1 base and J by 0 bases, with 14 bases between the two germline ends. CDR1 and CDR2 (germline): MGHRA, YSYEKL. The CDR3 loop reads CASSQGRVETSTDTQYF. The CDR3 DNA sequence: TGCGCCAGCAGCCAAGGGAGGGTGGAGACTAGCACAGATACGCAGTATTTT.